This T cell receptor beta chain was recovered during a study of long-term antiretroviral therapy in people with HIV. Study-level background: Initial samples were collected about a decade before the 2015 immediate-ART recommendation. Findings and limits, study-wide: ART preceded a rise in diversity that nonetheless stayed lower than in transplant donor controls.

Sequencing used immunoSEQ v3.0 at survey level. A target of roughly 40,000-55,000 T-cell genomes per sample was set for sequencing. Sequenced by immunoSEQ multiplex PCR; TCRdb stores in-frame clones only, minus some. The data hold about 18,000 clones, with approximately 80% observed a single time. No fewer than two post-ART and no fewer than one pre-ART PBMC samples existed for each donor. Note on this clone: Its antigen is still unknown.

V was trimmed by 4 bases and J by 0 bases, leaving 14 bases between them. Looked up from germline, CDR1 is SGDLS and CDR2 is YYNGEE. The CDR3 has 16 residues. The source is a woman between 18 and 29 years old with HIV. The sample consisted of unsorted PBMCs, taken 0.6 years after starting antiretroviral therapy. This chain links TRBV9 with TRBJ2-1; maybe TRBD1 (7 bases). CDR3 DNA sequence: TGTGCCAGCAGCCCCCCAGGGGGGAGCTCCTACAATGAGCAGTTCTTC. It encodes CASSPPGGSSYNEQFF.